A single T cell receptor (beta chain) is shown here with its context. Its antigen remains unidentified. These data belong to a study of radiotherapy plus CTLA-4 blockade in lung cancer. Whole-study findings and limits: TCR clones of tumor origin grew in blood after radiotherapy plus ipilimumab.

Sequencing used immunoSEQ multiplex PCR; TCRdb keeps in-frame clones, though not all of them. The sample shows about 43,000 clones, around 70% of them seen only once. The CDR3 consists of 16 residues. Germline lookup yields CDR1 KGHSH and CDR2 LQKENI. The ends lost 3 bases at V and 6 bases at J; junction bases unmatched: 9. Those patients who had chemo-refractory metastatic non-small-cell lung cancer were given focal radiation along with CTLA-4 blockade through ipilimumab. V is TRBV18 and J is TRBJ1-5; 9 nucleotides agree with TRBD1. The sequence was collected from a human donor with non-small cell lung cancer who had a partial response to radiotherapy plus ipilimumab. This specimen consisted of peripheral blood, obtained from a patient treated with radiotherapy plus ipilimumab. The DNA of the CDR3 is TGTGCCAGCTCACCCGGACAGGGGTCGGTAGGTCAGCCCCAGCATTTT. Protein: CASSPGQGSVGQPQHF.